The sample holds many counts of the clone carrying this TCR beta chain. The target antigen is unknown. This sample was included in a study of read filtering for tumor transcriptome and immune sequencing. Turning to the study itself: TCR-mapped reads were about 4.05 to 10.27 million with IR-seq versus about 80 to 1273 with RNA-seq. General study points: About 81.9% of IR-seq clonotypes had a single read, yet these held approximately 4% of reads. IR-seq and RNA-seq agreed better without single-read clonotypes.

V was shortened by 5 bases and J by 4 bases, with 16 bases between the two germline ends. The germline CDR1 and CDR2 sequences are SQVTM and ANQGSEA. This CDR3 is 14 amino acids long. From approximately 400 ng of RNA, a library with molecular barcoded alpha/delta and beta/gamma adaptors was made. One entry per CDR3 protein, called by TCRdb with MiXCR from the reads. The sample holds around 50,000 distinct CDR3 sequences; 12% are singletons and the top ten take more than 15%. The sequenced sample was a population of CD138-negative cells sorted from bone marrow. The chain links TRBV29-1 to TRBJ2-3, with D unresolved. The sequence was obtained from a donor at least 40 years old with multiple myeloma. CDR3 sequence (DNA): TGCAGCGTTCAGACCCCCCTCGAGGCAGATACGCAGTATTTT. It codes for CSVQTPLEADTQYF.